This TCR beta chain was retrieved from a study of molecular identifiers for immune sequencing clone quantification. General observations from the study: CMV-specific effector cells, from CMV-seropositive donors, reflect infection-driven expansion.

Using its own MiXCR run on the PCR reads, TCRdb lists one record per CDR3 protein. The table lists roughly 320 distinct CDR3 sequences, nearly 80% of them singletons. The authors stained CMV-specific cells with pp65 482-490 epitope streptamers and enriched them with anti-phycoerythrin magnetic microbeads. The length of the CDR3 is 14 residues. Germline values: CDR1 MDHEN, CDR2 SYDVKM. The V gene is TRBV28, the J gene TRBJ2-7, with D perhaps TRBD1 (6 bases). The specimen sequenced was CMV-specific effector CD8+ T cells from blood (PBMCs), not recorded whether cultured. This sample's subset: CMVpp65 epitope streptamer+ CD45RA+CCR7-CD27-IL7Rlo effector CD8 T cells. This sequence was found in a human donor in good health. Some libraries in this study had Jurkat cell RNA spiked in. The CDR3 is CASILQGPVSEHSV. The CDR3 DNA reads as TGTGCCAGCATCCTTCAGGGGCCGGTCTCCGAGCATTCCGTC.